Below, 29 T cell receptor beta chains from the same sample are listed, as sequenced in a study of beta chain features in type 1 diabetes. As every portion of the isolated RNA was reverse transcribed, the sequencing read expressed TCRB transcripts. Produced via immunoSEQ multiplex PCR; TCRdb's table is partial and in-frame only. The sample has some 900,000 clones; roughly 17% are singletons. Sequences were obtained from naive CD4+ T cells from blood. Receptors were obtained from a young woman in good health.

The chain couples TRBV4-2 to TRBJ2-3; TRBD2 matches at 7 bases. With V trimmed by 9 bases and J by 2 bases, 8 bases remained unmatched. Looked up from germline, CDR1 is LGHNA and CDR2 is YNFKEQ. This CDR3 is built from 14 residues. The CDR3 nucleotides read TGTGCCAGTCAGCCGGGAGGAGACACAGATACGCAGTATTTT. The encoded protein is CASQPGGDTDTQYF.

The chain carries TRBV10-3 and TRBJ2-2, with 9 bases that match TRBD2. CDR1 is ENHRY and CDR2 is SYGVKD in the germline V gene. With V trimmed by 10 bases and J by 5 bases, 5 bases remained unmatched. There are 13 residues in the CDR3. This chain's CDR3 is CATIAGETGELFF. CDR3 bases: TGTGCCACCATAGCGGGGGAGACCGGGGAGCTGTTTTTT.

This clone turned up a few times. This chain connects TRBV7-9 to TRBJ2-3, with 10 nucleotides matching TRBD2. CDR1 is SEHNR, CDR2 FQNEAQ, per germline (reference sequence). This CDR3 comprises 17 residues. V dropped 5 bases and J dropped 0; count of bases not matched to a gene: 8. CDR3 protein: CASSLFRTSGSTDTQYF. The CDR3 DNA reads as TGTGCCAGCAGCCTGTTCAGGACTAGCGGAAGCACAGATACGCAGTATTTT.

This clone occurred a few times. The V gene is TRBV28, the J gene TRBJ1-1, with TRBD1 matching over 9 bases. The trim removed 2 bases at V and 4 bases at J, leaving 5 bases unmatched. Looked up from germline, CDR1 is MDHEN and CDR2 is SYDVKM. CDR3 size: 15 residues. The CDR3 spells CASSLPGQGRTEAFF. The DNA for the CDR3 is TGTGCCAGCAGTTTACCGGGACAGGGCCGCACTGAAGCTTTCTTT.

This sequence joins TRBV15 and TRBJ2-3; D not certain. V lost 3 bases, J lost 0 bases, and 7 bases lay in between. This CDR3 has 14 residues. CDR1 LNHNV and CDR2 YYDKDF come from the germline V gene (reference sequence). The CDR3 spells CATSRRESTDTQYF. The CDR3 DNA is TGTGCCACCAGCAGGAGAGAGAGCACAGATACGCAGTATTTT.

The V and J genes are TRBV2 and TRBJ2-5; no firm D call. The V end was cut by 7 bases, the J end by 2 bases, with 5 bases between. Germline CDR1 SNHLY, CDR2 FYNNEI. CDR3 size: 11 residues. DNA for the CDR3: TGTGCCAGCACATTGCAAGAGACCCAGTACTTC. Translation: CASTLQETQYF.

This clone has a handful of counts. This chain links TRBV10-3 with TRBJ2-4; 7 positions agree with TRBD2. V shed 0 bases, J shed 16 bases, and the junction held 6 bases outside the gene matches. The CDR3 is made up of 12 amino acids. Germline CDR1 is ENHRY and CDR2 is SYGVKD. Written as DNA, the CDR3 is TGTGCCATCAGTGAGTCGACCGGGGGGTTTTACTTC. This codes for CAISESTGGFYF.

The chain recombines TRBV19 with TRBJ2-2, with no clear D. Germline V gives CDR1 LNHDA, CDR2 SQIVND (reference sequence). The CDR3 has 15 amino acids. Between the trimmed V and J ends, which lost 4 bases and 2 bases, there was a span of 11 bases. CDR3 bases: TGTGCCAGTAGTACCCTTACCGCAAACACCGGGGAGCTGTTTTTT. As protein: CASSTLTANTGELFF.

This chain uses TRBV7-2 with TRBJ1-2, with D unclear. Trimming cost V 1 base and J 4 bases, with 10 bases left between them. The CDR3 contains 14 residues. The germline gives CDR1 SGHTA, CDR2 FQGNSA. The CDR3 spells CASSLGPGPYGYTF. For the CDR3, the DNA is TGTGCCAGCAGCTTAGGTCCGGGCCCCTATGGCTACACCTTC.

The chain uses TRBV28 and TRBJ2-3; weak D call: TRBD2 (6 bases). Trimming shortened V by 10 bases and J by 0 bases, and 20 bases separated the two germline ends. Germline loops: CDR1 MDHEN, CDR2 SYDVKM. This CDR3 region has 16 residues. The CDR3 sequence: CATRIIEAGSTDTQYF. CDR3 in DNA: TGTGCCACCCGGATCATCGAAGCGGGCAGCACAGATACGCAGTATTTT.

This rearrangement joins TRBV21-1 to TRBJ2-7; TRBD1 is the table's D call and was not checked against the DNA. TRBV21-1 is labeled a pseudogene. This CDR3 region has 14 residues. The DNA for the CDR3 is TGTGCCAGCAGCAAAGGGAAAGGGGCCTACGAGCAGTACTTC. Protein sequence: CASSKGKGAYEQYF.

The chain has TRBV9 and TRBJ2-6; 14 positions agree with TRBD2. The CDR3 contains 19 residues. Trimming took 3 bases from V and 3 from J; bases not matched to a gene: 8. Germline CDR1 SGDLS, CDR2 YYNGEE. The CDR3 spells CASSEGLAGVTSGANVLTF. CDR3 nucleotide sequence: TGTGCCAGCAGCGAGGGACTAGCGGGAGTTACTAGTGGGGCCAACGTCCTGACTTTC. Looking up the rest from reference TRBV9 and TRBJ2-6 gives the full variable domain: DSGVTQTPKHLITATGQRVTLRCSPRSGDLSVYWYQQSLDQGLQFLIQYYNGEERAKGNILERFSAQQFPDLHSELNLSSLELGDSALYFCASSEGLAGVTSGANVLTFGAGSRLTVL.

In its sample, this clone was seen a few times. CDR3 DNA: TGTGCCAGCAGCGCGGGAGGCTCTATCACATTCACAGATACGCAGTATTTT. Translation: CASSAGGSITFTDTQYF. The rearrangement uses TRBV9 and TRBJ2-3; 7 nucleotides line up with TRBD2. Germline trimming cut 3 bases from V and 2 bases from J; bases unmatched to any gene: 12. The germline gives CDR1 SGDLS, CDR2 YYNGEE. The CDR3 length is 17 residues.

This clone occurred a few times. The chain recombines TRBV4-2 with TRBJ1-1, with D maybe TRBD1 (5 bases). V dropped 1 base and J dropped 5 bases, with 8 bases sitting between them. The CDR3 totals 13 residues. Germline V gene lookup returns CDR1 LGHNA and CDR2 YNFKEQ. The CDR3 region is CASSQGEGTEAFF. The CDR3 DNA follows: TGTGCCAGCAGCCAAGGAGAGGGGACTGAAGCTTTCTTT.

The genes are TRBV5-1 and TRBJ2-4, with TRBD2 matching over 7 bases. CDR1 and CDR2 from the germline V gene are SGHRS and YFSETQ. The CDR3 runs 14 residues. The V segment lost 0 bases and the J segment 10 bases; nucleotides outside the gene matches: 7. In nucleotides, the CDR3 is TGCGCCAGCAGCTTGGCCACTAGCGCGACGATTCAGTACTTC. Translating gives CASSLATSATIQYF.

This clone has a handful of counts. The DNA is omitted, as the CDR3 cannot be located on it reliably, and the CDR3 follows TCRdb's listing. The CDR3: CASSFLAGPRYEQYF. The V and J genes are TRBV28 and TRBJ2-7; the D call of TRBD1 is as the table states it, not checked on the DNA. Germline CDR1 MDHEN, CDR2 SYDVKM. The CDR3 totals 15 residues, both ends included.

Details on this clone: Other DNA sequences within the sample encode an identical CDR3. The chain uses TRBV6-5 and TRBJ2-7, with TRBD1 as a possible D gene (6 bases). The CDR3 sequence is 15 residues long. Deletions cut 0 bases from V and 2 bases from J, with 11 bases between. Germline CDR1 MNHEY, CDR2 SVGAGI. The CDR3 protein is CASSYSTGTTYEQYF. The DNA for the CDR3 is TGTGCCAGCAGTTACTCAACCGGGACAACCTACGAGCAGTACTTC.

The chain uses TRBV10-3 and TRBJ2-7; D may correspond to TRBD1 or TRBD2 (5 bases each). V shed 11 bases and J shed 0 bases, with 23 bases lying between them. This CDR3 contains 16 residues. CDR1 is ENHRY, CDR2 SYGVKD, per germline. DNA for the CDR3: TGTGCCGCACAGGCCGGGAACCAATCCCGCTCCTACGAGCAGTACTTC. It translates to CAAQAGNQSRSYEQYF.

The rearrangement uses TRBV19 and TRBJ1-2, with TRBD1 matching 8 bases. The germline V gene encodes CDR1 LNHDA and CDR2 SQIVND (reference sequence). The CDR3 runs 14 residues. The J segment lost 4 bases and the V segment lost 6 bases, leaving 7 bases of the junction unmatched. CDR3 loop: CASRRDRGSYGYTF. The CDR3 nucleotides are TGTGCCAGTAGAAGAGACAGGGGCAGCTATGGCTACACCTTC.

This clone was recorded a few times. The chain's CDR3 is CASSAGPDTDTQYF. The CDR3 nucleotides are TGTGCCAGCAGCGCGGGACCCGACACAGATACGCAGTATTTT. The chain employs TRBV9 and TRBJ2-3, with D perhaps given as TRBD1 or TRBD2 (5 bases each). Germline V gene sequence: CDR1 SGDLS, CDR2 YYNGEE. There are 14 residues in the CDR3. V was trimmed by 3 bases and J by 2 bases, leaving 10 bases between them.

This clone has a handful of counts. V and J are TRBV7-2 and TRBJ2-2, with 8 bases fitting TRBD1. This CDR3 spans 15 amino acids. In germline, CDR1 is SGHTA, CDR2 FQGNSA. The ends lost 4 bases at V and 6 bases at J; junction bases unmatched: 7. The CDR3 coding sequence is TGTGCCAGCAGCTCTGGACAGGGCGGAGCCGGGGAGCTGTTTTTT. Protein: CASSSGQGGAGELFF.

This clone was detected a few times. The J gene is TRBJ2-3, the V gene TRBV7-9, with D unresolved. The ends were cut back, 6 bases at V and 1 base at J, with 8 bases in the middle. Germline assignment: CDR1 SEHNR and CDR2 FQNEAQ (reference sequence). This CDR3 has 13 amino acids. CDR3 in amino acids: CASRPPGTDTQYF. DNA of the CDR3: TGTGCCAGCAGACCCCCAGGCACAGATACGCAGTATTTT.

This clone was seen only a few times. The chain is built from TRBV5-4 and TRBJ2-4, with D tentatively TRBD2 (6 bases). The CDR3 runs to 14 residues. Trimming left V 0 bases short and J 4 bases short, with 8 bases between. Per germline, CDR1 SGHNT and CDR2 YYREEE (reference sequence). The CDR3 region is CASSLAGSKNIQYF. CDR3 bases: TGTGCCAGCAGCTTGGCCGGGAGTAAAAACATTCAGTACTTC.

V gene TRBV2 combines with J gene TRBJ2-5, with 10 positions matching TRBD1. The germline gives CDR1 SNHLY, CDR2 FYNNEI. Losses at the gene ends were 4 bases for V and 4 bases for J; bases not matched to a gene: 3. The CDR3 runs 14 residues. This chain's CDR3 is CASSADRGRETQYF. The CDR3 DNA sequence: TGTGCCAGCAGTGCCGACAGGGGGCGAGAGACCCAGTACTTC.

This chain links TRBV7-8 with TRBJ2-7; D is ambiguous. The CDR3 has 14 residues. Germline CDR1 and CDR2: SGHVS and FQNEAQ. Between the trimmed V and J ends, which lost 1 base and 3 bases, there was a span of 10 bases. The CDR3 loop is CASSLDGIRYEQYF. CDR3 in DNA: TGTGCCAGCAGCTTAGATGGGATTCGCTACGAGCAGTACTTC.

This clone appeared a few times. The chain has TRBV5-4 and TRBJ2-1, with 15 bases matching TRBD2. This CDR3 spans 15 amino acids. The V gene end was trimmed by 2 bases and the J gene end by 10 bases; junction bases not matched to a gene: 4. CDR1 SGHNT and CDR2 YYREEE come from the germline V gene (reference sequence). This CDR3 is CASSFGLAGGEEQFF. The CDR3 region has the DNA TGTGCCAGCAGCTTCGGACTAGCGGGAGGGGAAGAGCAGTTCTTC.

The rearrangement joins TRBV9 to TRBJ1-2, with D hard to call. This CDR3 is built from 17 residues. Looked up from germline, CDR1 is SGDLS and CDR2 is YYNGEE. V lost 3 bases to trimming and J lost 1 base, with 19 bases between them. The CDR3 DNA follows: TGTGCCAGCAGCGCGATGGCTCCGGGCCTTGATAACTATGGCTACACCTTC. It translates to CASSAMAPGLDNYGYTF.

The rearrangement links TRBV19 to TRBJ2-1, with D unresolved. Per the germline V gene, CDR1 is LNHDA and CDR2 is SQIVND (reference sequence). The CDR3 runs to 15 residues. Trimming removed 3 bases at V and 4 bases at J, with 13 bases between. The CDR3 nucleotides are TGTGCCAGTAGTATTGGGAAAGGGATATACAATGAGCAGTTCTTC. It translates to CASSIGKGIYNEQFF.

This sequence joins TRBV18 and TRBJ2-1; TRBD2 matches 8 bases. Germline-derived CDR1 and CDR2 are KGHSH and LQKENI. The CDR3 has 16 amino acids. Trimming removed 6 bases from V and 5 bases from J; junction bases left unmatched: 12. The chain's CDR3 is CASSRRAGGVDNEQFF. CDR3 nucleotides: TGTGCCAGCTCGCGGAGGGCGGGAGGAGTTGACAATGAGCAGTTCTTC.